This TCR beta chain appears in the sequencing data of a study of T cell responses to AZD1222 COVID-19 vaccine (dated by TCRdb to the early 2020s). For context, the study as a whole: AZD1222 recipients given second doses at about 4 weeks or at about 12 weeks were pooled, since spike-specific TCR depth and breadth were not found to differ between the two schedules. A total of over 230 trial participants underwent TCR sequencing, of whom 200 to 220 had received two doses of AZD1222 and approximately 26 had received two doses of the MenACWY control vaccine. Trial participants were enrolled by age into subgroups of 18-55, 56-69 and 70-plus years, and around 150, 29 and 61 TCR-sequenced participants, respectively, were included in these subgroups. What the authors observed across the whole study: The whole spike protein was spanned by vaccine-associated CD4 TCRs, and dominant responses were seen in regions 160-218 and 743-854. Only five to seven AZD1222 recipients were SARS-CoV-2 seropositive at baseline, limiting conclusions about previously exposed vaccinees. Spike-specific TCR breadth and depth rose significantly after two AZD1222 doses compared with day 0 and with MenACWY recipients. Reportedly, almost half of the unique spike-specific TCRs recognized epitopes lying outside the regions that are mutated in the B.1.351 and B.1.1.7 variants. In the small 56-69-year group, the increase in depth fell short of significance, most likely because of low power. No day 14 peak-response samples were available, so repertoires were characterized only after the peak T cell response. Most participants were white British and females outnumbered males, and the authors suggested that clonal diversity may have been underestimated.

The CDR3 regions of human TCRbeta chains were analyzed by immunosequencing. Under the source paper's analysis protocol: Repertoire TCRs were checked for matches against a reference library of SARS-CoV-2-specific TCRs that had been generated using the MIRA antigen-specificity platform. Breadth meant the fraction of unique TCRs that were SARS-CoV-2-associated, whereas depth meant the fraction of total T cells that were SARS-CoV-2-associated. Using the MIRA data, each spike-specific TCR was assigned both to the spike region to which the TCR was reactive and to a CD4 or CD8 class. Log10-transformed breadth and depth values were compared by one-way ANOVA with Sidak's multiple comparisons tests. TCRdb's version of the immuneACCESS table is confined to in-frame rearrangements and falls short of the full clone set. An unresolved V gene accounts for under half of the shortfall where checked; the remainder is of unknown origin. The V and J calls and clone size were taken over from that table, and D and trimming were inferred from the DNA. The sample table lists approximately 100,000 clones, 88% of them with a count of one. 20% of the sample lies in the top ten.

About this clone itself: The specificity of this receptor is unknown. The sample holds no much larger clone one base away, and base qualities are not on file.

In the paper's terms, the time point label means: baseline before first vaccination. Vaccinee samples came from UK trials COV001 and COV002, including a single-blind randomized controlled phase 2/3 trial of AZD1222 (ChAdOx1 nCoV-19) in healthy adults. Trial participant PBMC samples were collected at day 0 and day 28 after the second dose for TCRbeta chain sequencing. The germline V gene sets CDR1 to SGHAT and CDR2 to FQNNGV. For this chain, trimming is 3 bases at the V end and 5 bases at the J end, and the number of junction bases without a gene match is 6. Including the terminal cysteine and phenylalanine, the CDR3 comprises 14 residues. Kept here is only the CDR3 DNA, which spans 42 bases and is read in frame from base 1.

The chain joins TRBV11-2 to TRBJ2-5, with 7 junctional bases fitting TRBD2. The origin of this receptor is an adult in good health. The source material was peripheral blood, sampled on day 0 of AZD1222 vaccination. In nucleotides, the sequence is TGTGCCAGCAGCTTCGGCACGCGGGGGGAGACCCAGTACTTC. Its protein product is CASSFGTRGETQYF.